These 29 T cell receptor beta chains were sequenced from one sample in a study of blood T cell repertoires in COVID-19 (dated by TCRdb to about 2020). The library was prepared using the immunoSEQ multiplex PCR assay. TCRdb retrieved this table from immuneACCESS and kept in-frame rearrangements only. Not all clones are present; in checked studies, unresolved V genes account for under half, and no reason is known for the remainder. This sample lists fewer than 200,000 clones; about 85% were detected once. The ten largest clones represent 8.3% of the sample. The sample consisted of peripheral blood. Every receptor here comes from a woman in her fifties or sixties with COVID-19, enrolled during active disease.

V gene TRBV9 combines with J gene TRBJ2-3, with TRBD2 matching over 13 bases. Germline V lookup: CDR1 SGDLS, CDR2 YYNGEE. V dropped 4 bases and J dropped 8; count of bases not matched to a gene: 19. The length of the CDR3 is 19 residues. The CDR3: CASSPTATGLAGRSGTQYF. The CDR3 region has the DNA TGTGCCAGCAGCCCGACCGCAACGGGACTAGCGGGGCGGTCAGGTACGCAGTATTTT. Supplemented by reference TRBV9 and TRBJ2-3, the full variable domain reads DSGVTQTPKHLITATGQRVTLRCSPRSGDLSVYWYQQSLDQGLQFLIQYYNGEERAKGNILERFSAQQFPDLHSELNLSSLELGDSALYFCASSPTATGLAGRSGTQYFGPGTRLTVL.

This chain connects TRBV30 to TRBJ1-4; TRBD1 agrees at 8 bases. After removal of 4 bases from V and 8 bases from J, the junction contained 6 bases not matched to a gene. CDR3 length: 13 residues. The V gene's germline CDR1 is GTSNPN and CDR2 SVGIG (reference sequence). The CDR3 protein is CAWKGTGGEKLFF. CDR3 coding DNA: TGTGCCTGGAAAGGGACAGGCGGGGAAAAACTGTTTTTT.

This chain links TRBV3-1 (or the pseudogene TRBV3-2) with TRBJ1-2; the match to TRBD1 covers 7 bases. Losses at the gene ends were 1 base for V and 2 bases for J; bases not matched to a gene: 7. CDR3 length: 16 residues. The germline CDR1 and CDR2 sequences are LGHDT and YNNKEL (reference sequence). The CDR3 loop reads CASSQGPGGRNYGYTF. DNA of the CDR3: TGTGCCAGCAGCCAAGGACCAGGGGGAAGGAACTATGGCTACACCTTC.

The chain couples TRBV7-2 to TRBJ2-4, with TRBD2 matching over 12 bases. V was clipped by 1 base and J by 3 bases; unmatched bases: 10. Germline CDR1 is SGHTA and CDR2 is FQGNSA. The CDR3 spans 19 residues. CDR3 nucleotide sequence: TGTGCCAGCAGCTTAGAGACTAGCGGGAGAATCTTTAGCAAAAACATTCAGTACTTC. The encoded protein is CASSLETSGRIFSKNIQYF.

The chain employs TRBV5-4 and TRBJ2-1; 7 nucleotides line up with TRBD1. The CDR3 consists of 15 residues. Per the germline V gene, CDR1 is SGHNT and CDR2 is YYREEE (reference sequence). Trimming removed 3 bases from V and 4 bases from J; junction bases left unmatched: 7. CDR3 in amino acids: CASSSRDSPYNEQFF. The CDR3 DNA reads as TGTGCCAGCAGCTCCCGGGACAGTCCTTACAATGAGCAGTTCTTC.

The chain uses TRBV2 and TRBJ1-2; maybe TRBD1 (5 bases). CDR3 length: 12 amino acids. The V end lost 7 bases, the J end lost 8 bases, and 14 bases lay between the germline ends. CDR1 is SNHLY, CDR2 FYNNEI, per germline. CDR3 bases: TGTGCCAGCAAGGTGGCAGGGATAGGCTACACCTTC. This codes for CASKVAGIGYTF.

This chain links TRBV6-1 with TRBJ1-1, with D unresolved. From germline, CDR1 is MNHNS and CDR2 SASEGT. V was pared by 2 bases and J by 1 base, with 8 bases between. The CDR3 consists of 14 residues. CDR3 region: CASSEMWRNTEAFF. The CDR3 bases are TGTGCCAGCAGTGAAATGTGGAGGAACACTGAAGCTTTCTTT.

This chain links TRBV11-1 with TRBJ2-5; TRBD2 is a possible D gene (7 bases). This CDR3 is built from 13 residues. Trimming left V 6 bases short and J 5 bases short, with 13 bases between. Germline loops: CDR1 SGHAT, CDR2 FQDESV (reference sequence). CDR3 loop: CASRGGGIETQYF. The CDR3 bases are TGTGCCAGCAGAGGGGGGGGAATCGAGACCCAGTACTTC.

V usage is TRBV19 and J usage is TRBJ2-2; D gene unclear. V lost 8 bases and J 3 bases, leaving 10 bases between the germline ends. The CDR3 length is 13 residues. Per germline, CDR1 LNHDA and CDR2 SQIVND (reference sequence). CDR3 sequence: CASSYTYTGELFF. In nucleotides, the CDR3 is TGTGCCAGTTCTTACACATACACCGGGGAGCTGTTTTTT.

This chain connects TRBV4-1 to TRBJ1-2, with TRBD1 identical over 10 bases. With 3 bases clipped from V and 8 bases from J, the junction kept 6 bases outside the gene matches. The CDR3 covers 14 residues. The germline CDR1 and CDR2 sequences are MGHRA and YSYEKL. Here the CDR3 reads CASSQRQGAGGYTF. The CDR3 DNA follows: TGCGCCAGCAGCCAGAGACAGGGGGCTGGGGGCTACACCTTC.

This chain uses TRBV7-9 with TRBJ1-3; D perhaps matches TRBD1 (5 bases). The V end was cut by 1 base, the J end by 2 bases, with 9 bases between. This CDR3 region has 15 residues. Germline V gene sequence: CDR1 SEHNR, CDR2 FQNEAQ (reference sequence). The CDR3 DNA is TGTGCCAGCAGCTTAGTCGGGGGGACTGGAAACACCATATATTTT. As protein: CASSLVGGTGNTIYF.

The chain carries TRBV25-1 and TRBJ1-5, with D perhaps TRBD1 (5 bases). Germline lookup yields CDR1 MGHDK and CDR2 SYGVNS. V shed 4 bases and J shed 4 bases, with 11 bases lying between them. This CDR3 contains 14 residues. CDR3 sequence reads: CASSGTSNNQPQHF. CDR3 DNA: TGTGCCAGCAGTGGGACATCTAATAATCAGCCCCAGCATTTT.

This chain uses TRBV11-2 with TRBJ1-1; tentative D call: TRBD1 (5 bases). V dropped 5 bases and J dropped 7 bases, with 20 bases sitting between them. The V gene's germline CDR1 is SGHAT and CDR2 FQNNGV. The CDR3 spans 15 residues. DNA of the CDR3: TGTGCCAGCAGCCCAACAGCAGGGTCCAAAAGTGAAGCTTTCTTT. Amino acid sequence: CASSPTAGSKSEAFF.

The V and J genes are TRBV2 and TRBJ1-2; D gene ambiguous. With 8 bases removed from V and 4 bases from J, the gap between germline ends came to 14 bases. This CDR3 comprises 13 residues. Germline lookup yields CDR1 SNHLY and CDR2 FYNNEI. CDR3 in amino acids: CASSGIDRYGYTF. In nucleotides, the CDR3 is TGTGCCAGCTCCGGGATTGACCGCTATGGCTACACCTTC.

The rearrangement joins TRBV19 to TRBJ1-1; D is uncertain. The V gene's germline CDR1 is LNHDA and CDR2 SQIVND (reference sequence). The CDR3 runs 13 residues. Trimming removed 7 bases at V and 4 bases at J, with 13 bases between. CDR3 loop: CASTASAGTEAFF. The CDR3 DNA reads TGTGCCAGTACCGCCTCCGCGGGCACTGAAGCTTTCTTT. Using reference TRBV19 and TRBJ1-1 for the parts outside the CDR3, the full variable domain is DGGITQSPKYLFRKEGQNVTLSCEQNLNHDAMYWYRQDPGQGLRLIYYSQIVNDFQKGDIAEGYSVSREKKESFPLTVTSAQKNPTAFYLCASTASAGTEAFFGQGTRLTVV.

The rearrangement joins TRBV3-1 (or the pseudogene TRBV3-2) to TRBJ1-4; TRBD1 aligns across 8 bases. Germline V gene data show CDR1 as LGHDT and CDR2 as YNNKEL (reference sequence). The CDR3 sequence is 17 residues long. Trimming at V came to 3 bases and at J to 5 bases, leaving 11 bases not matched to a gene. The CDR3 sequence: CASSHIITGGSNEKLFF. CDR3 coding DNA: TGTGCCAGCAGCCATATAATAACAGGGGGTTCCAATGAAAAACTGTTTTTT.

This clone has only a few counts. The chain is built from TRBV30 and TRBJ1-2, with D tentatively TRBD1 (5 bases). CDR3 size: 13 residues. The germline V gene has CDR1 GTSNPN and CDR2 SVGIG (reference sequence). V was clipped by 0 bases and J by 10 bases, with 15 bases between them. The DNA for the CDR3 is TGTGCCTGGAGTGTGGACATGGATTTATTCTACACCTTC. As protein: CAWSVDMDLFYTF.

The rearrangement links TRBV7-8 to TRBJ1-1, with D hard to call. Germline-derived CDR1 and CDR2 are SGHVS and FQNEAQ. The germline V and J ends were trimmed by 1 base and 6 bases, with 9 bases remaining between them. This CDR3 comprises 13 residues. CDR3 amino acids: CASSLVQVAEAFF. The CDR3, as DNA: TGTGCCAGCAGCTTAGTCCAGGTGGCTGAAGCTTTCTTT.

V and J are TRBV2 and TRBJ1-1, with 9 bases that match TRBD1. V was pared by 6 bases and J by 8 bases, with 13 bases of the junction left unmatched. CDR1 is SNHLY and CDR2 is FYNNEI in the germline V gene. The CDR3 loop spans 15 amino acids. The CDR3 bases are TGTGCCAGCAGAAGGGACAGGGCGAATGGATCCGAAGCTTTCTTT. As protein: CASRRDRANGSEAFF.

The chain is built from TRBV27 and TRBJ1-1; 8 bases agree with TRBD1. CDR1 and CDR2 (germline): MNHEY, SMNVEV (reference sequence). J gave up 2 bases and V 4 bases, and 3 bases lay outside the gene matches. There are 14 residues in the CDR3. CDR3 in amino acids: CASSYGTGNTEAFF. The CDR3 DNA reads as TGTGCCAGCAGTTATGGGACAGGAAACACTGAAGCTTTCTTT.

This clone appeared a few times. The chain carries TRBV9 and TRBJ1-3, with D tentatively TRBD1 (5 bases). The germline V gene encodes CDR1 SGDLS and CDR2 YYNGEE. The CDR3 totals 16 residues. Trimming left V 4 bases short and J 0 bases short, with 14 bases between. This CDR3 is CASSPLTGRSGNTIYF. The CDR3 DNA is TGTGCCAGCAGCCCCCTTACAGGCCGCTCTGGAAACACCATATATTTT.

The chain couples TRBV6-2 or TRBV6-3 to TRBJ1-2, with TRBD1 matching over 9 bases. The length of the CDR3 is 15 residues. Trimming took 2 bases from V and 4 from J; bases not matched to a gene: 5. Germline V gene lookup returns CDR1 MNHEY and CDR2 SVGEGT. The CDR3 nucleotides read TGTGCCAGCAGTTACGATGGACAGGGGTCCTATGGCTACACCTTC. Protein sequence: CASSYDGQGSYGYTF.

The chain is built from TRBV6-5 and TRBJ1-4, with D possibly TRBD1 on 5 matching bases. The CDR3 loop spans 16 amino acids. With 0 bases removed from V and 4 bases from J, the gap between germline ends came to 12 bases. The germline V gene has CDR1 MNHEY and CDR2 SVGAGI. The CDR3 reads CASSYSYGAVNEKLFF. The CDR3 nucleotides are TGTGCCAGCAGTTACTCTTATGGGGCAGTTAATGAAAAACTGTTTTTT.

The V and J genes are TRBV4-1 and TRBJ2-3, with TRBD2 matching 8 bases. Germline trimming cut 1 base from V and 2 bases from J; bases unmatched to any gene: 8. The germline gives CDR1 MGHRA, CDR2 YSYEKL. This CDR3 comprises 17 residues. Written as DNA, the CDR3 is TGCGCCAGCAGCCAAGGCCCGACTAGCGCCTCCACAGATACGCAGTATTTT. It codes for CASSQGPTSASTDTQYF.

The V gene is TRBV3-1 (or the pseudogene TRBV3-2), the J gene TRBJ1-1; D remains unclear. This CDR3 has 11 amino acids. Trimming removed 4 bases at V and 10 bases at J, with 10 bases between. Germline V gives CDR1 LGHDT, CDR2 YNNKEL (reference sequence). The CDR3 protein is CASSRGEGAFF. The CDR3 DNA reads as TGTGCCAGCAGCCGGGGTGAGGGAGCTTTCTTT.

This chain uses TRBV14 with TRBJ1-2; D possibly corresponds to TRBD1 (5 bases). Germline V gives CDR1 SGHDN, CDR2 FVKESK. CDR3 size: 14 residues. V lost 0 bases, J lost 8 bases, and 13 bases lay in between. The CDR3 coding sequence is TGTGCCAGCAGCCAAGATTTAGACAGTGGGGGCTACACCTTC. It yields the protein CASSQDLDSGGYTF.

This chain uses TRBV19 with TRBJ1-2; 12 positions match TRBD1. Germline CDR1 reads LNHDA; CDR2 reads SQIVND (reference sequence). The CDR3 totals 14 residues. J lost 5 bases, V lost 10 bases, and 8 bases had no gene match. The CDR3 coding sequence is TGTGCCACCCGGGGACAGGGGGCGGTGTATGGCTACACCTTC. This gives the protein CATRGQGAVYGYTF. Together with reference TRBV19 and TRBJ1-2, the CDR3 gives the full variable domain: DGGITQSPKYLFRKEGQNVTLSCEQNLNHDAMYWYRQDPGQGLRLIYYSQIVNDFQKGDIAEGYSVSREKKESFPLTVTSAQKNPTAFYLCATRGQGAVYGYTFGSGTRLTVV.

About this clone: Other nucleotide sequences from this sample produce the same CDR3. In nucleotides, the CDR3 is TGTGCCAGCACCCTGGGGGGCACTGAAGCTTTCTTT. Translation: CASTLGGTEAFF. The J gene is TRBJ1-1, the V gene TRBV5-5; TRBD1 might be the D (5 bases). The V end lost 6 bases, the J end lost 4 bases, and 10 bases lay between the germline ends. This CDR3 has 12 amino acids. Looked up from germline, CDR1 is SGHKS and CDR2 is YYEKEE (reference sequence).

This clone was picked up a small number of times. V is TRBV19 and J is TRBJ2-7; TRBD2 aligns across 11 bases. With 5 bases clipped from V and 5 bases from J, the junction kept 8 bases outside the gene matches. The CDR3 length is 15 residues. Germline assignment: CDR1 LNHDA and CDR2 SQIVND (reference sequence). CDR3 residues: CASSALAGGADEQYF. CDR3 coding DNA: TGTGCCAGTAGTGCTTTAGCGGGAGGGGCAGACGAGCAGTACTTC.